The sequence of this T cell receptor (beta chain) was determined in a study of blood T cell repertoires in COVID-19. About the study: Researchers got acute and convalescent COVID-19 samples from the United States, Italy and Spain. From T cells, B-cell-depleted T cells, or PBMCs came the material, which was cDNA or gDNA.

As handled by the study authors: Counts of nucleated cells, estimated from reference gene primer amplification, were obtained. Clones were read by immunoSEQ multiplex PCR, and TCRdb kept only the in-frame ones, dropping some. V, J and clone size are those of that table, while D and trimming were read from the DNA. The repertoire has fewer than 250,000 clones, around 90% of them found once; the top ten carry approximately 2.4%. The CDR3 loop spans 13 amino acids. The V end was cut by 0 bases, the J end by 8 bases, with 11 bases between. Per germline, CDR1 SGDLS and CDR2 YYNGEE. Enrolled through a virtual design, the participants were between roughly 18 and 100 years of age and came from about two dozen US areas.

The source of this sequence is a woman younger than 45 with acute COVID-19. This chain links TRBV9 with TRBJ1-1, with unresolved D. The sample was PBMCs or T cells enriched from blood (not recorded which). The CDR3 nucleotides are TGTGCCAGCAGCGTAGTAGAACGGGGAGAAGCTTTCTTT. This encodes CASSVVERGEAFF.